The rows below give T cell receptor beta chains drawn from one sample of a study of cytomegalovirus exposure and HLA in healthy donors. Some clones are missing from TCRdb's copy, which holds only in-frame ones; the method was immunoSEQ multiplex PCR. The data show more than 200,000 clones, 75% to 80% seen once. Sequencing used PBMCs. These receptor sequences come from a man aged 18 to 30 in good health and CMV-seronegative. CDR3s include the opening cysteine and the closing phenylalanine or tryptophan. The D gene is left open where the match is weak. The size entry is marked missing in some rows and otherwise reads once, few, many or a size class.

clone size,D gene,V gene,J gene,CDR3 DNA,CDR3 protein
-,-,TRBV5-8,TRBJ1-2,TGTGCCAGCAGCTTGGGGGCAGGGCTCTTTAGCTATGGCTACACCTTC,CASSLGAGLFSYGYTF
once,TRBD2,TRBV4-2,TRBJ2-7,TGTGCCAGCAGCCAAGGAGTTCAGGTAGCGGGCAGGTACGAGCAGTACTTC,CASSQGVQVAGRYEQYF
-,-,TRBV12-5,TRBJ1-1,TGTGCTAGTGGTTTGTCCAGGGGTGTCACTGAAGCTTTCTTT,CASGLSRGVTEAFF
-,TRBD1,TRBV29-1,TRBJ1-2,TGCAGCGTTGTAGCGGGACAGGGGCTCTCCTATGGCTACACCTTC,CSVVAGQGLSYGYTF
-,-,TRBV18,TRBJ1-5,TGTGCCAGCTCGTTTGACAGAGAATATCAGCCCCAGCATTTT,CASSFDREYQPQHF
once,TRBD1,TRBV7-2,TRBJ2-7,TGTGCCAGCAGCTCGTCAGGGGGATACGAGCAGTACTTC,CASSSSGGYEQYF
few,-,TRBV29-1,TRBJ2-3,TGCAGCGTTGCCAGGGATGTTAGCACAGATACGCAGTATTTT,CSVARDVSTDTQYF
-,TRBD2,TRBV7-6,TRBJ2-2,TGTGCCGCTCTTAGCGGGAGTGGGGACACCGGGGAGCTGTTTTTT,CAALSGSGDTGELFF
-,-,TRBV7-8,TRBJ2-1,TGTGCCAGCAGCTTAGCGGGGGACACAGGGTTCAACAATGAGCAGTTCTTC,CASSLAGDTGFNNEQFF
many,-,TRBV5-1,TRBJ1-1,TGCGCCAGCAGCTTGTCGGGGGGCACTGAAGCTTTCTTT,CASSLSGGTEAFF
few,-,TRBV30,TRBJ2-3,TGTGCCTGGGCCCGCGCCCGCACAGATACGCAGTATTTT,CAWARARTDTQYF
-,TRBD1,TRBV10-1,TRBJ2-7,TGCGCCAGCACTCCCTTAACAGGGGACTCCTACGAGCAGTACTTC,CASTPLTGDSYEQYF
-,TRBD2,TRBV5-5,TRBJ2-2,TGTGCCAGCAGCTTGGGTAGCGGGGGGACCGGGGAGCTGTTTTTT,CASSLGSGGTGELFF
few,TRBD2,TRBV15,TRBJ2-3,TGTGCCACCAGCGGGACTAGCGGGTGGGATACGCAGTATTTT,CATSGTSGWDTQYF
few,-,TRBV13,TRBJ2-2,TGTGCCAGCAGCTTTCGGACAGTCCGCACCGGGGAGCTGTTTTTT,CASSFRTVRTGELFF
-,TRBD1,TRBV6-5,TRBJ2-7,TGTGCCAGCACCCCGACAGGGTTATCTTACGAGCAGTACTTC,CASTPTGLSYEQYF
-,-,TRBV5-4,TRBJ2-2,TGTGCCAGCAATCAACAGAACACCGGGGAGCTGTTTTTT,CASNQQNTGELFF
once,-,TRBV19,TRBJ1-5,TGTGCCAGTAGGGATACCGGGACAAAAAGCAATCAGCCCCAGCATTTT,CASRDTGTKSNQPQHF
-,TRBD1,TRBV5-1,TRBJ2-3,TGCGCCAGCAGCGCAACAGGGGGCGCCGGAGATACGCAGTATTTT,CASSATGGAGDTQYF
-,-,TRBV28,TRBJ1-2,TGTGCCAGCAGTTTGGGCCGGGAGATTGGCTACACCTTC,CASSLGREIGYTF
-,-,TRBV5-6,TRBJ2-7,TGTGCCAGCAGCGGCGGACGGAGGCTGGACGAGCAGTACTTC,CASSGGRRLDEQYF
-,TRBD1,TRBV28,TRBJ1-2,TGTGCCAGCAGTGTACCCAGGGGGCGTATCACCTTC,CASSVPRGRITF
once,TRBD2,TRBV4-3,TRBJ2-3,TGCGCCAGCAGCCAAGAGGCTTTCTTCGGGACTAGCCCCCCAGATACGCAGTATTTT,CASSQEAFFGTSPPDTQYF
few,-,TRBV28,TRBJ1-1,TGTGCCAGCAGAATATTCTTGAACACTGAAGCTTTCTTT,CASRIFLNTEAFF
-,-,TRBV13,TRBJ1-1,TGTGCCAGCAGCTTAGGACGGGAAGCTTTCTTT,CASSLGREAFF
once,TRBD1,TRBV5-1,TRBJ2-7,TGCGCCAGCAGCGGGGGACAGGGGGCTTCCTACGAGCAGTACTTC,CASSGGQGASYEQYF
-,TRBD1,TRBV15,TRBJ1-2,TGTGCCACCAGCGGGTCGGACAGGGGCTATGGCTACACCTTC,CATSGSDRGYGYTF
few,-,TRBV19,TRBJ2-7,TGTGCCAGTAGTATAGATCTTGAACAGGGCCGCACCTACGAGCAGTACTTC,CASSIDLEQGRTYEQYF
-,-,TRBV14,TRBJ2-1,TGTGCCAGCAGCCAACTTCTAGACAATGAGCAGTTCTTC,CASSQLLDNEQFF
once,TRBD2,TRBV4-2,TRBJ2-7,TGTGCCAGCAGCCAAACTAGCGGGACTTTCTACGAGCAGTACTTC,CASSQTSGTFYEQYF